A single sample gave rise to the 26 T cell receptor beta chains below, sequenced in a study of beta chain features in type 1 diabetes. Reverse transcription of all isolated RNA meant that expressed TCRB transcripts were sequenced. This table comes from immunoSEQ multiplex PCR, and its TCRdb copy is limited to in-frame clones, with some not included. The top ten hold around 0.02% of the sample, which has 970,000 or so clones, 17% seen once. Sequencing was done on a sample of naive CD4+ T cells from blood. The receptors shown here come from a woman younger than 30 in good health.

This clone was detected only a few times. The chain carries TRBV4-3 and TRBJ1-2; D not resolved. There are 12 residues in the CDR3. Germline assignment: CDR1 LGHNA and CDR2 YSLEER. V lost 9 bases and J 1 base, leaving 9 bases between the germline ends. The CDR3 region has the DNA TGCGCCAGTTCCGGGCTTAACTATGGCTACACCTTC. This sequence encodes CASSGLNYGYTF.

The chain joins TRBV6-5 to TRBJ2-7; a weak D match, TRBD2 (5 bases). CDR1 MNHEY and CDR2 SVGAGI come from the germline V gene. Trimming shortened V by 2 bases and J by 3 bases, and 11 bases separated the two germline ends. CDR3 length equals 14 residues. In nucleotides, the CDR3 is TGTGCCAGCAGTTACCGAGGGAAGTTCTACGAGCAGTACTTC. This encodes CASSYRGKFYEQYF.

This clone was picked up a small number of times. The V call is TRBV28, the J call TRBJ2-1; 8 positions agree with TRBD2. Germline V CDR1 and CDR2: MDHEN, SYDVKM. V was clipped by 2 bases and J by 7 bases; unmatched bases: 7. The CDR3 totals 15 residues. The CDR3 reads CASSLELAVGNEQFF. The CDR3 DNA reads as TGTGCCAGCAGTTTAGAACTAGCGGTGGGGAATGAGCAGTTCTTC.

Comments on this clone: At one of its ends the junction is not consistent with the germline gene, which may arise from a read error. The chain couples TRBV7-2 to TRBJ2-7; D may be TRBD2 (6 bases). The germline V gene has CDR1 SGHTA and CDR2 FQGNSA. The CDR3 totals 16 residues. The DNA for the CDR3 is TGCGCCAGCAGCCAAGCCCTAGCGTTTAGCTCCTACGAGCAGTACTTC. Its protein is CASSQALAFSSYEQYF.

This clone appeared a few times. The chain recombines TRBV2 with TRBJ2-3, with D maybe TRBD1 (6 bases). In germline, CDR1 is SNHLY, CDR2 FYNNEI. Trimming cost V 6 bases and J 0 bases, with 13 bases left between them. The length of the CDR3 is 15 residues. DNA for the CDR3: TGTGCCAGCAGGGTAGACAGGCTTAGCACAGATACGCAGTATTTT. Translated, it gives CASRVDRLSTDTQYF.

This clone appeared a few times. The same CDR3 can be traced to other DNA sequences in this sample. The V call is TRBV7-2, the J call TRBJ2-1; the match to TRBD2 covers 7 bases. V gave up 2 bases and J gave up 2 bases; unmatched junction bases: 0. This CDR3 region has 14 residues. Germline CDR1 SGHTA, CDR2 FQGNSA. The DNA for the CDR3 is TGTGCCAGCAGCTTACTAGCGGCCTACAATGAGCAGTTCTTC. Its translation is CASSLLAAYNEQFF.

There are a few counts of this clone. The chain has TRBV19 and TRBJ2-1; 12 bases map to TRBD2. Germline V gene data show CDR1 as LNHDA and CDR2 as SQIVND (reference sequence). The CDR3 loop spans 17 amino acids. V lost 8 bases, J lost 7 bases, and 15 bases stayed unmatched. CDR3 nucleotides: TGTGCCAGTGCGAAGGGGAGACTAGCGGGAGCTTCGAATGAGCAGTTCTTC. Encoded protein: CASAKGRLAGASNEQFF.

The table lists this clone with a few counts. The chain links TRBV7-9 to TRBJ1-2, with D perhaps TRBD1 (5 bases). The CDR3 length is 16 residues. Germline-derived CDR1 and CDR2 are SEHNR and FQNEAQ (reference sequence). V lost 5 bases to trimming and J lost 5 bases, with 21 bases between them. CDR3 sequence reads: CASSLMDTRGGYGYTF. CDR3 in DNA: TGTGCCAGCAGCCTAATGGATACGAGGGGAGGATATGGCTACACCTTC.

The chain links TRBV19 to TRBJ2-1; D unresolved. The germline gives CDR1 LNHDA, CDR2 SQIVND (reference sequence). Deletions cut 4 bases from V and 2 bases from J, with 15 bases between. The CDR3 has 16 residues. This CDR3 is CASSNQPGSAYNEQFF. For the CDR3, the DNA is TGTGCCAGTAGTAATCAACCCGGCAGTGCCTACAATGAGCAGTTCTTC.

This sequence joins TRBV20-1 and TRBJ2-1; 7 positions match TRBD2. J lost 11 bases, V lost 7 bases, and 8 bases had no gene match. The CDR3 runs to 11 residues. Germline V CDR1 and CDR2: DFQATT, SNEGSKA (reference sequence). This CDR3 reads CSVPAGTKQFF. CDR3 sequence (DNA): TGCAGTGTCCCGGCGGGGACTAAGCAGTTCTTC.

Only a few counts were recorded for this clone. The chain has TRBV19 and TRBJ1-1, with D unclear. CDR1 and CDR2 from the germline V gene are LNHDA and SQIVND (reference sequence). Between the trimmed V and J ends, which lost 2 bases and 8 bases, there was a span of 15 bases. The CDR3 runs 14 residues. CDR3 residues: CASSISGEKQEAFF. CDR3 nucleotide sequence: TGTGCCAGTAGTATAAGCGGGGAGAAACAAGAAGCTTTCTTT.

V and J are TRBV11-2 and TRBJ2-1; 7 bases match TRBD1. Germline V gene data show CDR1 as SGHAT and CDR2 as FQNNGV. This CDR3 has 14 residues. The V segment lost 5 bases and the J segment 6 bases; nucleotides outside the gene matches: 7. CDR3 loop: CASSPRGGGNEQFF. The CDR3 DNA sequence: TGTGCCAGCAGCCCTCGAGGGGGCGGCAATGAGCAGTTCTTC.

The chain has TRBV20-1 and TRBJ2-1, with D perhaps TRBD2 (5 bases). Germline V gene sequence: CDR1 DFQATT, CDR2 SNEGSKA (reference sequence). V lost 6 bases, J lost 7 bases, and 10 bases lay in between. CDR3 length: 11 amino acids. CDR3 sequence: CSARRENEQFF. In DNA form, the CDR3 reads TGCAGTGCCCGACGGGAAAATGAGCAGTTCTTC.

This clone has more than one count but fewer than ten. The chain combines TRBV7-2 with TRBJ1-1; D unclear. The ends were cut back, 0 bases at V and 5 bases at J, with 4 bases in the middle. The CDR3 runs to 12 residues. CDR1 and CDR2 from the germline V gene are SGHTA and FQGNSA. The CDR3 loop reads CASSLAKTEAFF. In DNA form, the CDR3 reads TGTGCCAGCAGCTTAGCGAAAACTGAAGCTTTCTTT.

Notes on this clone: At the DNA level, this CDR3 is encoded by other sequences in the same sample as well. The CDR3 DNA reads TGTGCCAGCAGCTTAGACAGGGGCACAGATACGCAGTATTTT. Its protein is CASSLDRGTDTQYF. The chain joins TRBV11-2 to TRBJ2-3; weak D call: TRBD1 (5 bases). The CDR3 extends over 14 amino acids. CDR1 is SGHAT, CDR2 FQNNGV, per germline. Trimming cost V 0 bases and J 1 base, with 5 bases left between them.

The J gene is TRBJ2-1, the V gene TRBV6-1, with TRBD2 identical over 7 bases. CDR1 is MNHNS and CDR2 is SASEGT in the germline V gene. There are 13 residues in the CDR3. The V segment lost 5 bases and the J segment 7 bases; nucleotides outside the gene matches: 5. CDR3 protein: CASSSGTRNEQFF. CDR3 bases: TGTGCCAGCAGTAGCGGGACTCGAAATGAGCAGTTCTTC.

The CDR3 sequence is CASSGMMNTGELFF. The CDR3 bases are TGTGCCAGTAGTGGGATGATGAACACCGGGGAGCTGTTTTTT. The chain couples TRBV19 to TRBJ2-2, with D unresolved. V lost 5 bases to trimming and J lost 1 base, with 8 bases between them. The CDR3 has 14 residues. The germline V gene encodes CDR1 LNHDA and CDR2 SQIVND (reference sequence).

The rearrangement links TRBV7-3 to TRBJ2-5, with D unclear. The CDR3 totals 13 residues. V was clipped by 2 bases and J by 5 bases, with 9 bases between them. CDR1 SGHTA and CDR2 FQGTGA come from the germline V gene. As DNA, the CDR3 is TGTGCCAGCAGCTTATCCCTGTGGGAGACCCAGTACTTC. Translation: CASSLSLWETQYF.

The chain links TRBV5-6 to TRBJ2-1; 12 positions agree with TRBD2. The CDR3 is made up of 19 amino acids. Germline V CDR1 and CDR2: SGHDT, YYEEEE. With 4 bases clipped from V and 0 bases from J, the junction kept 11 bases outside the gene matches. The CDR3 loop reads CASSPFRTSGDSSYNEQFF. In DNA, the CDR3 is TGTGCCAGCAGCCCTTTTAGGACTAGCGGGGATAGCTCCTACAATGAGCAGTTCTTC.

This sequence joins TRBV7-8 and TRBJ2-1; tentatively, D is TRBD2 (6 bases). CDR3 size: 20 residues. From germline, CDR1 is SGHVS and CDR2 FQNEAQ. V shed 6 bases and J shed 0 bases, with 27 bases lying between them. CDR3 sequence reads: CASRTKPGLGVVGSYNEQFF. The DNA of the CDR3 is TGTGCCAGCAGAACTAAGCCGGGACTGGGGGTGGTAGGCTCCTACAATGAGCAGTTCTTC.

This clone was found a few times. The CDR3 coding sequence is TGTGCCAGCAGCGACGACAGGGGGAACACTGAAGCTTTCTTT. It specifies CASSDDRGNTEAFF. The chain recombines TRBV9 with TRBJ1-1, with 8 nucleotides matching TRBD1. CDR3 length: 14 residues. The junction had 2 bases not matched to a gene; V was cut back by 3 bases and J by 1 base. CDR1 and CDR2 from the germline V gene are SGDLS and YYNGEE.

V is TRBV7-3 and J is TRBJ2-3; 9 bases fit TRBD1. V gave up 3 bases and J gave up 3 bases; unmatched junction bases: 4. There are 15 residues in the CDR3. The germline gives CDR1 SGHTA, CDR2 FQGTGA. CDR3 residues: CASSFGTGRTDTQYF. The CDR3 region has the DNA TGTGCCAGCAGCTTTGGGACAGGGAGGACAGATACGCAGTATTTT.

In the case of this clone: One end of the junction is discordant with germline, which a read error may explain. The genes are TRBV27 and TRBJ2-7; TRBD1 matches at 9 bases. CDR1 and CDR2 from the germline V gene are MNHEY and SMNVEV (reference sequence). The CDR3 extends over 15 amino acids. The CDR3 DNA follows: TGTGCCAGCAGATTATCCGGGACAGGGCCCTACGAGCAGTACTTC. This translates into CASRLSGTGPYEQYF.

V is TRBV11-2 and J is TRBJ2-2; D is possibly TRBD1 (5 bases). Trimming cost V 1 base and J 6 bases, with 21 bases left between them. Germline V gene lookup returns CDR1 SGHAT and CDR2 FQNNGV. The CDR3 contains 18 residues. For the CDR3, the DNA is TGTGCCAGCAGCTTAGTAAAACCGAAAACCAGGGTCCCCGGGGAGCTGTTTTTT. This sequence encodes CASSLVKPKTRVPGELFF.

This clone occurred a few times. The chain carries TRBV19 and TRBJ2-4; 7 positions match TRBD1. Germline V CDR1 and CDR2: LNHDA, SQIVND (reference sequence). The ends lost 4 bases at V and 0 bases at J; junction bases unmatched: 6. The CDR3 totals 16 residues. CDR3 in amino acids: CASSTGQILAKNIQYF. The CDR3, as DNA: TGTGCCAGTAGTACGGGACAGATACTAGCCAAAAACATTCAGTACTTC.

This clone was seen ten or more times. The sample contains more than one DNA sequence encoding this CDR3. This rearrangement joins TRBV7-2 to TRBJ2-4, with unresolved D. From germline, CDR1 is SGHTA and CDR2 FQGNSA. The CDR3 runs 14 residues. Trimming took 5 bases from V and 0 from J, leaving 8 bases between them. The CDR3 nucleotides are TGTGCCAGCAGCCCATCAAGAGCCAAAAACATTCAGTACTTC. It specifies CASSPSRAKNIQYF.